This T cell receptor beta chain originates from a study of T cell changes during pregnancy in multiple sclerosis. The data were produced by immunoSEQ multiplex PCR, yet TCRdb's version contains in-frame clones alone and is incomplete. The sample lists 40,000 to 45,000 clones, more than 75% occurring once. The TCR originated in a female donor in good health, enrolled as a control in a pregnancy study. The sample consisted of CD8+ T cells from peripheral blood mononuclear cells, taken after pregnancy.

The CDR3 region has the DNA TGTGCCAGCTATGAGGGAGGGTTCTCTGGAAACACCATATATTTT. This translates into CASYEGGFSGNTIYF. The rearrangement links TRBV11-2 to TRBJ1-3; D gene uncertain. From germline, CDR1 is SGHAT and CDR2 FQNNGV. This CDR3 region has 15 residues. V lost 8 bases and J lost 0, with 14 bases in between.